The sample holds a few counts of the clone carrying this T cell receptor (beta chain). Its matching antigen is unknown. TCRdb called the 5' RACE reads again in MiXCR, with one record for every CDR3 protein. The data hold approximately 600,000 distinct CDR3 sequences, with 9% to 15% observed a single time. The source of the sample is a study of T cells after yellow fever vaccination. On the study more broadly: When fractions had low cell numbers, they were prepared with SMART-Seq v4 Ultra Low Input. Study-wide points: The appearance of a small share of clonotypes in both CD4 and CD8 compartments was observed. Boosting was followed by the reappearance of most primary-vaccination clones (around 95% CD4, about 90% CD8).

Germline V CDR1 and CDR2: SEHNR, FQNEAQ (reference sequence). The V segment lost 6 bases and the J segment 4 bases; nucleotides outside the gene matches: 8. This CDR3 contains 14 residues. This chain connects TRBV7-9 to TRBJ1-1; TRBD1 matches at 7 bases. The origin of this receptor is a man aged 30 to 45 who received the YFV17D yellow fever vaccine. The sample here was PBMCs, taken on the day of the yellow fever booster vaccination. The CDR3 DNA sequence: TGTGCCAGCAGTCGCGAGGGGGCGAGCACTGAAGCTTTCTTT. Its translation: CASSREGASTEAFF.